This T cell receptor (beta chain) was recovered during a study of technical replicates of blood from four donors. Germline V gives CDR1 SQVTM, CDR2 ANQGSEA. Deletions cut 3 bases from V and 2 bases from J, with 5 bases between. This CDR3 spans 12 amino acids. Only in-frame clones appear in the TCRdb table, and some are missing; sequencing was by immunoSEQ multiplex PCR. The sample contains approximately 85,000 clones, 90% to 95% of which appear only once. The sequencing input was T cells isolated from PBMCs. The source of this sequence is a human donor in good health. The chain recombines TRBV29-1 with TRBJ1-3; D is unclear. CDR3 sequence: CSVEGPGNTIYF. CDR3 sequence (DNA): TGCAGCGTTGAGGGCCCTGGAAACACCATATATTTT.